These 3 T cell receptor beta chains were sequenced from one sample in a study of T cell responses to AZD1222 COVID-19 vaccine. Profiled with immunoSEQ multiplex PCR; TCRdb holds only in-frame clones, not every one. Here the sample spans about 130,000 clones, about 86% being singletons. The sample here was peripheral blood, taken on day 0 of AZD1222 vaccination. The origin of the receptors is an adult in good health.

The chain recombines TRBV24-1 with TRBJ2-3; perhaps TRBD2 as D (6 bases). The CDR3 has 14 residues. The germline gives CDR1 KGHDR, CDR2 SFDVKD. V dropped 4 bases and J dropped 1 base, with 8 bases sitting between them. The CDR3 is CATSDQRGTDTQYF. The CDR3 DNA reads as TGTGCCACCAGTGACCAGCGGGGCACAGATACGCAGTATTTT.

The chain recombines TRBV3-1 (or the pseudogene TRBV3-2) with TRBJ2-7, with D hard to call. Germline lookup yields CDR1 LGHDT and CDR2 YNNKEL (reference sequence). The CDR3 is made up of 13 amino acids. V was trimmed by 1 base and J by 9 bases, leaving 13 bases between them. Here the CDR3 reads CASSQGPQARQYF. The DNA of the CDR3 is TGTGCCAGCAGCCAAGGCCCACAAGCGAGGCAGTACTTC.

The CDR3 reads CASSPTGDNYGYTF. The CDR3 coding sequence is TGTGCCAGCTCACCGACAGGGGACAACTATGGCTACACCTTC. This sequence joins TRBV18 and TRBJ1-2; 8 nucleotides line up with TRBD1. CDR1 and CDR2 (germline): KGHSH, LQKENI. Germline trimming cut 3 bases from V and 2 bases from J; bases unmatched to any gene: 2. The CDR3 loop spans 14 amino acids.